These 9 T cell receptor beta chains were sequenced from one sample in a study of blood T cell repertoires in COVID-19. The repertoire was sequenced with immunoSEQ multiplex PCR; TCRdb's copy has only in-frame clones and lacks some. The sample holds under 140,000 clones, roughly 91% seen once. The sequenced material came from peripheral blood. Source of these receptors: a woman aged 50 to 60 with acute or convalescent COVID-19.

This rearrangement joins TRBV2 to TRBJ2-7, with D maybe TRBD2 (5 bases). This CDR3 has 13 amino acids. Deletions cut 7 bases from V and 7 bases from J, with 17 bases between. The germline gives CDR1 SNHLY, CDR2 FYNNEI. CDR3 sequence reads: CASKVQLSGEQYF. The CDR3 bases are TGTGCCAGCAAGGTCCAGTTGTCGGGGGAGCAGTACTTC. The full variable domain, rest sourced from reference TRBV2 and TRBJ2-7, is EPEVTQTPSHQVTQMGQEVILRCVPISNHLYFYWYRQILGQKVEFLVSFYNNEISEKSEIFDDQFSVERPDGSNFTLKIRSTKLEDSAMYFCASKVQLSGEQYFGPGTRLTVT.

V is TRBV7-8 and J is TRBJ2-1; D perhaps matches TRBD2 (5 bases). From germline, CDR1 is SGHVS and CDR2 FQNEAQ. V gave up 5 bases and J gave up 8 bases, with 22 bases separating them. This CDR3 spans 16 amino acids. The CDR3 spells CASSPGGGPVMDEQFF. The CDR3 DNA is TGTGCCAGCAGCCCCGGCGGAGGCCCTGTGATGGATGAGCAGTTCTTC.

The genes are TRBV19 and TRBJ1-5; 7 bases map to TRBD1. CDR3 length: 16 residues. Trimming cost V 7 bases and J 0 bases; bases outside gene matches: 9. The germline V gene has CDR1 LNHDA and CDR2 SQIVND (reference sequence). CDR3 coding DNA: TGTGCCAGTAAACCGGGACAGCAAATTAGCAATCAGCCCCAGCATTTT. Translated: CASKPGQQISNQPQHF.

This clone was found once. The V call is TRBV7-9, the J call TRBJ2-7, with 7 bases that match TRBD2. V shed 2 bases, J shed 3 bases, and the junction held 4 bases outside the gene matches. The germline V gene encodes CDR1 SEHNR and CDR2 FQNEAQ (reference sequence). CDR3 size: 14 residues. Here the CDR3 reads CASSLLERDYEQYF. The CDR3 bases are TGTGCCAGCAGCTTATTGGAGCGGGACTACGAGCAGTACTTC.

The V gene is TRBV11-2, the J gene TRBJ2-5; D uncertain. Germline CDR1 and CDR2: SGHAT and FQNNGV. V lost 7 bases and J lost 5, with 17 bases in between. The CDR3 is 14 amino acids. The CDR3 DNA reads as TGTGCCAGCAACAACTTGGGTCGGCGGGAGACCCAGTACTTC. This codes for CASNNLGRRETQYF.

The V and J genes are TRBV5-1 and TRBJ2-5; 7 bases agree with TRBD2. Germline assignment: CDR1 SGHRS and CDR2 YFSETQ. V lost 2 bases to trimming and J lost 4 bases; unmatched junction nucleotides: 8. CDR3 size: 15 residues. Here the CDR3 DNA reads TGCGCCAGCAGCTTCCTGCCGGGAGGTGGAGAGACCCAGTACTTC. Protein product: CASSFLPGGGETQYF. Based on the CDR3 plus reference TRBV5-1 and TRBJ2-5, the full variable domain is KAGVTQTPRYLIKTRGQQVTLSCSPISGHRSVSWYQQTPGQGLQFLFEYFSETQRNKGNFPGRFSGRQFSNSRSEMNVSTLELGDSALYLCASSFLPGGGETQYFGPGTRLLVL.

CDR3: CASSSTGGGSGRANEQFF. The DNA of the CDR3 is TGTGCCAGCAGCTCCACAGGGGGTGGGAGCGGGAGGGCCAATGAGCAGTTCTTC. This chain joins TRBV5-5 and TRBJ2-1; 10 bases map to TRBD2. The CDR3 is 18 residues long. CDR1 is SGHKS and CDR2 is YYEKEE in the germline V gene (reference sequence). The V gene end was trimmed by 3 bases and the J gene end by 6 bases; junction bases not matched to a gene: 15. The full variable domain, its missing parts supplied by reference TRBV5-5 and TRBJ2-1, is DAGVTQSPTHLIKTRGQQVTLRCSPISGHKSVSWYQQVLGQGPQFIFQYYEKEERGRGNFPDRFSARQFPNYSSELNVNALLLGDSALYLCASSSTGGGSGRANEQFFGPGTRLTVL.

The CDR3 loop is CASSQDNVGTGVITDTQYF. The CDR3 DNA reads TGCGCCAGCAGCCAAGACAACGTGGGGACGGGAGTCATCACAGATACGCAGTATTTT. This chain connects TRBV4-1 to TRBJ2-3; perhaps TRBD2 as D (6 bases). The CDR3 extends over 19 amino acids. V shed 0 bases and J shed 2 bases, with 21 bases lying between them. The germline CDR1 and CDR2 sequences are MGHRA and YSYEKL.

The CDR3 nucleotides are TGTGCCAGCAGCCCAAACGCAGTCCCTCGGCGGGCGGAGACCCAGTACTTC. As protein: CASSPNAVPRRAETQYF. This chain links TRBV9 with TRBJ2-5, with D possibly being TRBD2 (5 bases). Trimming took 4 bases from V and 5 from J, leaving 24 bases between them. Germline V gene lookup returns CDR1 SGDLS and CDR2 YYNGEE. This CDR3 has 17 residues.